This T cell receptor beta chain was sequenced in a study of T cell responses to AZD1222 COVID-19 vaccine. General study points: Vaccination with two AZD1222 doses was followed by a rise in Spike-specific TCR breadth and depth. There were mostly white British donors and more females than males, and clonal diversity was possibly underestimated. The number of AZD1222 recipients seropositive at baseline was only five to seven. Repertoires were sampled only after the peak T cell response.

V lost 2 bases and J lost 6; bases outside the gene matches: 4. Germline V gene data show CDR1 as LNHDA and CDR2 as SQIVND (reference sequence). The CDR3 length is 15 residues. Data came from immunoSEQ multiplex PCR; TCRdb stores just in-frame clones and leaves some out. This sample has 100,000 to 150,000 clones, with around 88% found just once. Note on this clone: Its antigen is unidentified.

The sequence was collected from an adult in good health. The V call is TRBV19, the J call TRBJ2-1; 10 bases map to TRBD2. The sample in question was peripheral blood, obtained on day 0 of AZD1222 vaccination. DNA for the CDR3: TGTGCCAGTAGTATAACGAGCGGGGGGGGCAATGAGCAGTTCTTC. This sequence encodes CASSITSGGGNEQFF.